What follows is one TCR beta chain and its context. In its sample, this clone was seen a few times. This clone's antigen is unknown. Base qualities are not at hand, and no much larger clone is one base apart. TCRbeta CDR3 regions were amplified from genomic DNA using the immunoSEQ Assay, a bias-controlled multiplex PCR. From the authors' description of their analysis: Nucleated cell counts per sample were estimated from amplification of reference gene primers within the assay. To quantify the absolute abundance of each unique TCRbeta CDR3 rearrangement, sequence reads were collapsed and filtered. For each sample, productive Simpson clonality was calculated by taking the square root of Simpson's diversity index across productive rearrangements. The table comes from immuneACCESS by way of TCRdb, which keeps in-frame sequences with V and J called. Part of the clones is missing from these tables; in studies checked, under half for an unresolved V gene and the rest for unknown reasons. The DNA gave D and trimming, while V, J and clone size come from that table. Counted in this sample were tens of thousands of clones; about four fifths of them appeared once. About 0.8% of the sample is taken by the ten largest.

The sample originates from a study of blood T cell repertoires in COVID-19 (TCRdb year 2020). In the study overall: Samples covering the acute and convalescent phases of COVID-19 were provided by collaborators in the United States, Italy and Spain. A freely available public database, intended as a resource for researchers studying the immune response to SARS-CoV-2, is where the repertoires were released. HLA class I and class II types, where available, came from metadata supplied by the sample provider rather than from assay-based typing. Samples came from the ongoing ImmuneRACE study (first 160 participants) plus 1,254 subjects from 6 global collaborators. Sample metadata almost always included a de-identified subject ID, COVID-19 status, age in years and sex. Deeply sampled blood TCRbeta repertoires from subjects exposed to, actively infected with, or recovered from COVID-19 were included in the dataset. The prospective study material was composed of cDNA or gDNA derived from T cells, B-cell-depleted T cells, or PBMCs.

Each collaborating institution followed its own protocols to collect whole blood in K2EDTA tubes. For TCRbeta analysis, collaborators shipped samples as frozen whole blood, isolated PBMCs, or DNA extracted from either of those sample types. The investigation overall reported the following: The quantity of clinical and demographic metadata differed by source and by participant and was supplied without curation.

Sequenced material: peripheral blood. This TCR came from a woman in her seventies with acute or convalescent COVID-19.

In nucleotides, the sequence is TGTGCCAGCAGCACCTTGGGGGTGGAGGGGTTTGATGAGCAGTTCTTC. The translation is CASSTLGVEGFDEQFF. The chain uses TRBV5-6 and TRBJ2-1; tentative D gene TRBD2, with 6 bases matching. V is clipped by 4 bases and J by 8 bases, and the sequence between their germline boundaries is 22 bases long. From the cysteine through the phenylalanine, the CDR3 covers 16 amino acids. CDR3 DNA is the only sequence kept; it has 48 bases, read in frame from the first base. CDR1 and CDR2 are drawn from the germline V gene: SGHDT, YYEEEE.